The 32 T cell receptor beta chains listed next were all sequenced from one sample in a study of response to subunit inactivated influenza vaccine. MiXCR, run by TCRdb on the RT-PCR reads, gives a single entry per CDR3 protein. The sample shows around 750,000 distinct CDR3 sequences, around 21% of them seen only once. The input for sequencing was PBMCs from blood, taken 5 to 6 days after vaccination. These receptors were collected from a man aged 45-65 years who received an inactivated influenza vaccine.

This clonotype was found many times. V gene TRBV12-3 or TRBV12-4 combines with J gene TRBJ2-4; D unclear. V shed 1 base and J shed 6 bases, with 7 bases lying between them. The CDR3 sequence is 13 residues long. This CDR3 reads CASSLESLNIQYF. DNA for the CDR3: TGTGCCAGCAGTTTAGAGTCACTAAACATTCAGTACTTC.

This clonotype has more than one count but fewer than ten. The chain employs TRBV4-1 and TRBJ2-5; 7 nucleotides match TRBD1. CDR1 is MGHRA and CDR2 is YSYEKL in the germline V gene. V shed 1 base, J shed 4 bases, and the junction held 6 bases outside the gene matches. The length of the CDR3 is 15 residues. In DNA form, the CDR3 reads TGCGCCAGCAGCCAAGTCGGGACAGTGGGAGAGACCCAGTACTTC. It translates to CASSQVGTVGETQYF.

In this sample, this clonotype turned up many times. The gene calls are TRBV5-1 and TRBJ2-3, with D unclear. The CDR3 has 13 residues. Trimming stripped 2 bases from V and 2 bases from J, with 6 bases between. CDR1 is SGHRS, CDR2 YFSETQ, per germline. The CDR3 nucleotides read TGCGCCAGCAGCTTACCCGACACAGATACGCAGTATTTT. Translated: CASSLPDTDTQYF.

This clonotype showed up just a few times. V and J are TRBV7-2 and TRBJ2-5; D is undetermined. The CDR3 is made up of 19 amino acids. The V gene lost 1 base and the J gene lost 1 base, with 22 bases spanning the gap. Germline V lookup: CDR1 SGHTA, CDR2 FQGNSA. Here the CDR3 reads CASSLGQPGWRSRQETQYF. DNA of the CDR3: TGTGCCAGCAGCTTAGGGCAGCCTGGGTGGCGGTCCCGCCAAGAGACCCAGTACTTC.

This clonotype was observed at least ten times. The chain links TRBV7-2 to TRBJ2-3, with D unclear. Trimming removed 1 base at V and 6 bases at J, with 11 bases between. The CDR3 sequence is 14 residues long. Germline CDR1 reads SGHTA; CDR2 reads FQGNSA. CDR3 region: CASSLGRLGDTQYF. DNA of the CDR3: TGTGCCAGCAGCTTAGGCCGTCTAGGGGATACGCAGTATTTT. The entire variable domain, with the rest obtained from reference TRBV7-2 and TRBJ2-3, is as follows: GAGVSQSPSNKVTEKGKDVELRCDPISGHTALYWYRQSLGQGLEFLIYFQGNSAPDKSGLPSDRFSAERTGGSVSTLTIQRTQQEDSAVYLCASSLGRLGDTQYFGPGTRLTVL.

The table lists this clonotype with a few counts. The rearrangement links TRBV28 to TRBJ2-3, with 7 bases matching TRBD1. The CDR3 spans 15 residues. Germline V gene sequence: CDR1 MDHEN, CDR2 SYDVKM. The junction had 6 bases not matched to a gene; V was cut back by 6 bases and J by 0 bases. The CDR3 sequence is CASRTGTDSTDTQYF. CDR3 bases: TGTGCCAGCAGGACCGGGACAGACAGCACAGATACGCAGTATTTT. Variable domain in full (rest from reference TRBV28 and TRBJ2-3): DVKVTQSSRYLVKRTGEKVFLECVQDMDHENMFWYRQDPGLGLRLIYFSYDVKMKEKGDIPEGYSVSREKKERFSLILESASTNQTSMYLCASRTGTDSTDTQYFGPGTRLTVL.

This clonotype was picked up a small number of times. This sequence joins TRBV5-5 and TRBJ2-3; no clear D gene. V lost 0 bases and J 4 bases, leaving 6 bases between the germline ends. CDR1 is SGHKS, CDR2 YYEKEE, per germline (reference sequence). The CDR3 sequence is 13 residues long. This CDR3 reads CASSLAYPDTQYF. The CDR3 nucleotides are TGTGCCAGCAGCTTGGCTTATCCAGATACGCAGTATTTT.

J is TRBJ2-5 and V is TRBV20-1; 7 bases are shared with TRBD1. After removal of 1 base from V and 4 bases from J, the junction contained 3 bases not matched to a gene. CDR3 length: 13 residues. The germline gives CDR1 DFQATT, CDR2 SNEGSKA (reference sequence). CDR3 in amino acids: CSARGPGGETQYF. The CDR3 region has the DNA TGCAGTGCTAGAGGCCCAGGGGGAGAGACCCAGTACTTC.

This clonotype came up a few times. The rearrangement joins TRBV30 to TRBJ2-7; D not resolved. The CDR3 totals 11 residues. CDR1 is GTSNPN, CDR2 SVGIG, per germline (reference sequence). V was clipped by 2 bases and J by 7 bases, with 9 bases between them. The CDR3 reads CAWSLRREQYF. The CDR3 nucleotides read TGTGCCTGGAGTCTGCGAAGAGAGCAGTACTTC. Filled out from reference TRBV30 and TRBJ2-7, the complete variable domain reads SQTIHQWPATLVQPVGSPLSLECTVEGTSNPNLYWYRQAAGRGLQLLFYSVGIGQISSEVPQNLSASRPQDRQFILSSKKLLLSDSGFYLCAWSLRREQYFGPGTRLTVT.

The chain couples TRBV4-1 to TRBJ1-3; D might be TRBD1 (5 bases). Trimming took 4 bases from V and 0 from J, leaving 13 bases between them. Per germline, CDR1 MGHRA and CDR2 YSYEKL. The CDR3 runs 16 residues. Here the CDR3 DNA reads TGCGCCAGCAGCCTCACTCCAGGGAGCTCTGGAAACACCATATATTTT. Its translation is CASSLTPGSSGNTIYF.

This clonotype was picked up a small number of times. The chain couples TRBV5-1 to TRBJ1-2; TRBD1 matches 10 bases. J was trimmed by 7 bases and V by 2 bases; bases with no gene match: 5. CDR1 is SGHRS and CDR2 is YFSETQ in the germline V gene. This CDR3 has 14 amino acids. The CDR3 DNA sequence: TGCGCCAGCAGCTTAGGACAGGGGGATGTTGGCTACACCTTC. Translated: CASSLGQGDVGYTF.

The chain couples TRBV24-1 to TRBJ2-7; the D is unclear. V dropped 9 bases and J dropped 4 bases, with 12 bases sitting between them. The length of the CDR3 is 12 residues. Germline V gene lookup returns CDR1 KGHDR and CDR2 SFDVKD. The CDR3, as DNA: TGTGCCACCCCCCCCCTCGAATACGAGCAGTACTTC. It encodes CATPPLEYEQYF.

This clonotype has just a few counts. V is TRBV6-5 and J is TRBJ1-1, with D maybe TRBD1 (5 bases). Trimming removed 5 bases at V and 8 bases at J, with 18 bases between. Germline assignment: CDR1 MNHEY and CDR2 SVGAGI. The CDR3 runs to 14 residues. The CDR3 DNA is TGTGCCAGCAGTCACCAAGGTTGGGGCGGGGAAGCTTTCTTT. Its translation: CASSHQGWGGEAFF.

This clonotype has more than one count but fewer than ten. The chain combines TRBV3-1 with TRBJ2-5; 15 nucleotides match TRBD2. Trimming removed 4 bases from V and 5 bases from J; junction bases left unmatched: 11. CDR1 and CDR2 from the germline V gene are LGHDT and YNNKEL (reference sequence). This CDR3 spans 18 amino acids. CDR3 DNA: TGTGCCAGCAGCCTACGATCAGGACTAGCGGGGGGGAGGGAGACCCAGTACTTC. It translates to CASSLRSGLAGGRETQYF.

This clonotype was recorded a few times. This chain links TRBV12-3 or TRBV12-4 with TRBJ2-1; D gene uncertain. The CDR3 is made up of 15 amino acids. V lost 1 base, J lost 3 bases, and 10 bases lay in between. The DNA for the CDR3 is TGTGCCAGCAGTTTAGTACAGAGCGACTACAATGAGCAGTTCTTC. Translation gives CASSLVQSDYNEQFF.

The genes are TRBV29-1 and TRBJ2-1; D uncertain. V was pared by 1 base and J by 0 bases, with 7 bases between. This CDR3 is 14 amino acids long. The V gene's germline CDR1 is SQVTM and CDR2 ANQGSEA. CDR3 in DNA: TGCAGCGTTGAAGGGACCGGCTCCTACAATGAGCAGTTCTTC. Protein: CSVEGTGSYNEQFF.

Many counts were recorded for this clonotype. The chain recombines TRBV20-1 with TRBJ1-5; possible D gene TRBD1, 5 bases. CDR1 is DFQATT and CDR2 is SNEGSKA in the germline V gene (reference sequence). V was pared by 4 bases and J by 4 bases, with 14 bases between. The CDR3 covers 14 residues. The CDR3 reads CSATMGPPNQPQHF. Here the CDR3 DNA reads TGCAGTGCTACCATGGGGCCGCCGAATCAGCCCCAGCATTTT.

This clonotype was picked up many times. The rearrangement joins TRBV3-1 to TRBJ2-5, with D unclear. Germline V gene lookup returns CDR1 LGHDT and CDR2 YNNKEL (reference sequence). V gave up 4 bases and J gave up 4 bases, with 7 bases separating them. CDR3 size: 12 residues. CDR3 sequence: CASSRGRETQYF. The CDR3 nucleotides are TGTGCCAGCAGCCGTGGGCGAGAGACCCAGTACTTC.

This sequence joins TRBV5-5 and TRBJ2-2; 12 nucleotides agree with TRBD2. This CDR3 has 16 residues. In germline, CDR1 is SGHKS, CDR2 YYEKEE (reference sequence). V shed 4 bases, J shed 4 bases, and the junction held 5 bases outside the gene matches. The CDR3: CASSPLAGGFTGELFF. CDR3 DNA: TGTGCCAGCAGCCCACTAGCGGGGGGTTTCACCGGGGAGCTGTTTTTT.

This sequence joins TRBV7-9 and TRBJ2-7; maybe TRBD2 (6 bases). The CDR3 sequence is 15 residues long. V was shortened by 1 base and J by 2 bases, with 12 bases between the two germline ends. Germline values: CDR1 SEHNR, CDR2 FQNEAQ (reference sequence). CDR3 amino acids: CASSLDPGEPYEQYF. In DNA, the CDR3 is TGTGCCAGCAGCTTAGATCCGGGGGAACCCTACGAGCAGTACTTC. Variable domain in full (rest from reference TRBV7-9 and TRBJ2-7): DTGVSQNPRHKITKRGQNVTFRCDPISEHNRLYWYRQTLGQGPEFLTYFQNEAQLEKSRLLSDRFSAERPKGSFSTLEIQRTEQGDSAMYLCASSLDPGEPYEQYFGPGTRLTVT.

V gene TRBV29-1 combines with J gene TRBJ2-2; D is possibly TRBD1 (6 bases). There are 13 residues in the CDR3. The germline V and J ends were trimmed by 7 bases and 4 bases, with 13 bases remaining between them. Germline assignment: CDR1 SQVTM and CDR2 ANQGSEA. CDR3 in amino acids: CSGSGDPTGELFF. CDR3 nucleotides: TGCAGCGGCTCAGGGGATCCCACCGGGGAGCTGTTTTTT.

In DNA form, the CDR3 reads TGTGCCAGCAGTGAACTGGGACAGGGGGCATACGAGCAGTACTTC. This codes for CASSELGQGAYEQYF. J is TRBJ2-7 and V is TRBV6-1; 12 bases map to TRBD1. CDR1 is MNHNS, CDR2 SASEGT, per germline. V gave up 2 bases and J gave up 4 bases; unmatched junction bases: 3. This CDR3 is built from 15 residues.

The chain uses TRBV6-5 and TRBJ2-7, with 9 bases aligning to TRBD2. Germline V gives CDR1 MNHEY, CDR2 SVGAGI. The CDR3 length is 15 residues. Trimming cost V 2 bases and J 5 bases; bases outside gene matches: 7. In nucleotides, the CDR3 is TGTGCCAGCAGTTACGGCGGGAGGGAAGGAGACGAGCAGTACTTC. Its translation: CASSYGGREGDEQYF.

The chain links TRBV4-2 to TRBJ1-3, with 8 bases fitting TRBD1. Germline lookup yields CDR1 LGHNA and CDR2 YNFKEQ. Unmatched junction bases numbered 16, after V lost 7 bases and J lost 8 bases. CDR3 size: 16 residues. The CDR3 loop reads CASTPEGIDRGHTIYF. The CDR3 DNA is TGTGCCAGCACCCCCGAAGGGATCGACAGGGGTCACACCATATATTTT.

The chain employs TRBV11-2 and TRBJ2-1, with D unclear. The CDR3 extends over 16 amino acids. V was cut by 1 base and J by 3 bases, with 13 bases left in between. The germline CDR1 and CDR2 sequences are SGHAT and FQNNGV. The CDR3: CASSLGAYPDYNEQFF. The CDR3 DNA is TGTGCCAGCAGCTTAGGCGCCTACCCCGACTACAATGAGCAGTTCTTC.

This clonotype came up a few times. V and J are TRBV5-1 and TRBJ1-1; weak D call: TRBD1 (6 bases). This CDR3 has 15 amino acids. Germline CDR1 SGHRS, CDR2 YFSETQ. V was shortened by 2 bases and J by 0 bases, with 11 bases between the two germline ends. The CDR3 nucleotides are TGCGCCAGCAGCTTTTCGACAGGCGTGAACACTGAAGCTTTCTTT. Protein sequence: CASSFSTGVNTEAFF.

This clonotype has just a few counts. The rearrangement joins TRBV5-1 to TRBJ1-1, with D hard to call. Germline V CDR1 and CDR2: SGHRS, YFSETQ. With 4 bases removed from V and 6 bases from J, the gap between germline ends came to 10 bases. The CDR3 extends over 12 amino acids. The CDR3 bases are TGCGCCAGCAGCCCCGCCGGGTCTGAAGCTTTCTTT. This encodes CASSPAGSEAFF.

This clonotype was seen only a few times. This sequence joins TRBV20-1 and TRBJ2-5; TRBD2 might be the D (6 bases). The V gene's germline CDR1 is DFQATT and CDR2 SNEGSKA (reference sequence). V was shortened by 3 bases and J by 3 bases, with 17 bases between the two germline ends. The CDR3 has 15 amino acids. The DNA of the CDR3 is TGCAGTGCTAGTAAGGCCCGCGGGGTTAAAGAGACCCAGTACTTC. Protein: CSASKARGVKETQYF.

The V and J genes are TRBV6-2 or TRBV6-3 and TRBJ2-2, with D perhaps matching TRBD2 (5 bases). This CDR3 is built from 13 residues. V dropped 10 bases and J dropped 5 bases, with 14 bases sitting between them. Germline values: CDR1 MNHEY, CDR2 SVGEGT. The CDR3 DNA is TGTGCCACCAAGGTGTCGGGGACCGGGGAGCTGTTTTTT. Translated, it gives CATKVSGTGELFF.

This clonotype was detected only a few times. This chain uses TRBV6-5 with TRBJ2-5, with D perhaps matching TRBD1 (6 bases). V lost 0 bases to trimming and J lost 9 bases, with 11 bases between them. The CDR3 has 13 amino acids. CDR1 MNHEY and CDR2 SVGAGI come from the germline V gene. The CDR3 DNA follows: TGTGCCAGCAGTTACTCTGGACAGTTGGCCCAGTACTTC. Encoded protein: CASSYSGQLAQYF.

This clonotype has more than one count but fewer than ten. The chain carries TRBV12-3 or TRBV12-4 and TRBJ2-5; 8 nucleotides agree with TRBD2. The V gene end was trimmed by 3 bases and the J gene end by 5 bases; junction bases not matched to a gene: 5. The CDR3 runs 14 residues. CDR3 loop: CASSFGGAWETQYF. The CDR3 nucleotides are TGTGCCAGCAGTTTCGGGGGGGCCTGGGAGACCCAGTACTTC.

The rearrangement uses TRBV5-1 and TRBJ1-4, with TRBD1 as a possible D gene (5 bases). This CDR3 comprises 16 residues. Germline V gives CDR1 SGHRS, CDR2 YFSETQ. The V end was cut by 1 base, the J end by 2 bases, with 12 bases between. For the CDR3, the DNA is TGCGCCAGCAGCTTGCTTTCGAGGGGCACTAATGAAAAACTGTTTTTT. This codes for CASSLLSRGTNEKLFF.